This is a list of T cell receptor beta chains from one sample in a study of brain T cells in children with intractable seizures. Clones were read by immunoSEQ multiplex PCR, and TCRdb kept only the in-frame ones, dropping some. This table has tens of thousands of clones, 95% to 97% appearing once. The sample was peripheral blood, taken at surgery. The receptors were sampled from a boy less than two years old with focal cortical dysplasia and intractable seizures. The CDR3 runs from the conserved cysteine through the conserved F or W. The D gene is left open where the match is weak. Not all rows give a size; the values are once, few, many and, for expanded clones, a class.

cdr3_length clone_size j_call v_call d_call cdr3_aa cdr3_nt
18 . TRBJ2-3 TRBV4-2 . CASSQSQVADLPMDTQYF TGTGCCAGCAGCCAATCCCAGGTGGCCGACCTGCCCATGGATACGCAGTATTTT
14 . TRBJ2-2 TRBV19 . CASSISANTGELFF TGTGCCAGTAGTATCTCAGCTAACACCGGGGAGCTGTTTTTT
15 . TRBJ1-5 TRBV6-6 . CASSYVQYSNQPQHF TGTGCCAGCAGTTACGTTCAGTATAGCAATCAGCCCCAGCATTTT
18 . TRBJ2-5 TRBV2 TRBD2 CASRRLKAGGYSGETQYF TGTGCCAGCCGACGACTCAAAGCGGGGGGCTACTCGGGGGAGACCCAGTACTTC
15 . TRBJ2-7 TRBV27 TRBD2 CASSSAGLVSYEQYF TGTGCCAGCAGTTCAGCGGGACTAGTCTCCTACGAGCAGTACTTC
17 . TRBJ2-1 TRBV11-2 TRBD1 CASSPTIAGTGVNEQFF TGTGCCAGCAGCCCGACAATAGCCGGGACAGGGGTCAATGAGCAGTTCTTC
13 . TRBJ1-1 TRBV6-5 TRBD1 CASSEGADTEAFF TGTGCCAGCAGCGAGGGGGCGGACACTGAAGCTTTCTTT
16 once TRBJ2-5 TRBV11-2 TRBD2 CASSLFDSGSGETQYF TGTGCCAGCAGCTTATTTGATAGCGGGAGTGGAGAGACCCAGTACTTC
16 . TRBJ2-1 TRBV5-6 TRBD2 CASSAGSGGALNEQFF TGTGCCAGCAGCGCAGGTAGCGGGGGGGCCCTGAATGAGCAGTTCTTC
15 . TRBJ2-5 TRBV13 . CASSFRVGGKETQYF TGTGCCAGCAGCTTCAGGGTTGGAGGGAAAGAGACCCAGTACTTC
13 . TRBJ1-5 TRBV18 . CASSQEGNQPQHF TGTGCCAGCTCGCAAGAGGGCAATCAGCCCCAGCATTTT
15 . TRBJ2-5 TRBV7-8 . CASSLASSTWETQYF TGTGCCAGCAGCTTAGCGAGTAGCACTTGGGAGACCCAGTACTTC
14 . TRBJ1-2 TRBV7-2 TRBD1 CASSLRQGGYGYTF TGTGCCAGCAGCCTCCGACAGGGTGGATATGGCTACACCTTC
14 . TRBJ1-2 TRBV27 . CASSHRSTGYGYTF TGTGCCAGCAGTCACCGTTCGACCGGTTATGGCTACACCTTC
18 . TRBJ1-5 TRBV3-1/TRBV3-2 . CASSQCSRGHKGNQPQHF TGTGCCAGCAGCCAATGCAGTCGAGGACACAAGGGCAATCAGCCCCAGCATTTT